This T cell receptor (beta chain) stems from a study of human T cells and chemical hapten exposure. At the level of the study: The cohort included alopecia areata under or over 50% scalp, totalis and universalis. Study-wide results and limits: Expanded TCRs created a significantly greater count of big CDR3 similarity clusters than controls did. As the donors had alopecia, their immune response may differ from healthy people's.

Library preparation tagged each individual cDNA molecule with a unique molecular identifier. MiXCR was run by TCRdb on the RACE reads, yielding one entry per CDR3 protein. This sample yields some 200,000 distinct CDR3 sequences, of which just under 30% are seen a single time; roughly 3% belongs to the top ten. The CDR3 length is 10 residues. V lost 2 bases to trimming and J lost 5 bases, with 1 base between them. Germline CDR1 is MDHEN and CDR2 is SYDVKM. Described time point: pre-sensitization, week 0. Documented treatment: therapeutic diphenylcyclopropenone sensitization with weekly scalp DPC. A remark on this clonotype: Its antigen is unidentified.

The receptor was isolated from a woman in her 30s with alopecia areata. Some clones in this sample may be carry-over from other donors' samples. The chain employs TRBV28 and TRBJ2-7; D unresolved. The source material was whole blood, sampled in connection with sensitization to the hapten diphenylcyclopropenone (DPC). The CDR3 sequence: CASSLNEQYF. CDR3 coding DNA: TGTGCCAGCAGTTTAAACGAGCAGTACTTC. The full variable domain, rest sourced from reference TRBV28 and TRBJ2-7, is DVKVTQSSRYLVKRTGEKVFLECVQDMDHENMFWYRQDPGLGLRLIYFSYDVKMKEKGDIPEGYSVSREKKERFSLILESASTNQTSMYLCASSLNEQYFGPGTRLTVT.